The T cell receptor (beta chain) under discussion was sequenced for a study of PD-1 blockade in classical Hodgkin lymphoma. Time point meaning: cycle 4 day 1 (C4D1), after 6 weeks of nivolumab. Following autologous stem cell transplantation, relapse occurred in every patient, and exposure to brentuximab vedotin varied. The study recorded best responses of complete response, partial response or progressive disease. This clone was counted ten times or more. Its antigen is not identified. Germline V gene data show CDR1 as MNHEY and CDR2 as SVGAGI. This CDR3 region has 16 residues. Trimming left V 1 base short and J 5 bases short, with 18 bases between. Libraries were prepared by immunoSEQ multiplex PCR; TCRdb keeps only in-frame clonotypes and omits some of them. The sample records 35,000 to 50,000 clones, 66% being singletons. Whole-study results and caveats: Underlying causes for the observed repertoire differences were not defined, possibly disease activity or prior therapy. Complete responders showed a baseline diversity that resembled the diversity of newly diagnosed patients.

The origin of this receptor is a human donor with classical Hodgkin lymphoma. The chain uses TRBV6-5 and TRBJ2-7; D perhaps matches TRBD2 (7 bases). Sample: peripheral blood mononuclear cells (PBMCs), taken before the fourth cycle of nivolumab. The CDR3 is CASSYLGVAGANEQYF. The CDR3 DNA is TGTGCCAGCAGTTACTTAGGGGTCGCGGGGGCGAACGAGCAGTACTTC.